The text below deals with one T cell receptor beta chain. No antigen is known for it. At one end, the junction sequence differs from germline, possibly due to a read error. Germline-derived CDR1 and CDR2 are MDHEN and SYDVKM. The CDR3 covers 11 residues. The sample comes from a study of tumor and adjacent non-tumor tissue in lung cancer. Points from the study as a whole: Tumor repertoires had a smaller top 100 clone share than normal lung.

TCRbeta libraries were built with three rounds of nested PCR, modified from ARM-PCR. TCRdb reanalysed the multiplex PCR reads using MiXCR and keeps one entry per CDR3 protein. The sample includes approximately 140,000 distinct CDR3 sequences, 60% to 70% of them seen just once. This sample's RNA came from whole unsorted tissue. The sequence derives from a man in his fifties or sixties with small cell lung cancer. This chain joins TRBV28 and TRBJ2-1; no definite D call. Sequencing was carried out using lung tumor tissue. The CDR3 sequence is CVSSFRNEKFF. The DNA of the CDR3 is TGTGTCAGCAGTTTTAGAAATGAGAAGTTCTTC.